This T cell receptor beta chain is from a study of shared clonotypes between healthy human individuals. Broader study findings: Clonotype sharing among donors was thought likely to change with sequencing depth.

Losses at the gene ends were 4 bases for V and 0 bases for J; bases not matched to a gene: 5. CDR1 is GTSNPN, CDR2 SVGIG, per germline (reference sequence). The CDR3 runs to 15 residues. Here immunoSEQ multiplex PCR was the method, and the copy in TCRdb shows in-frame clones only, minus some. The sample has about 490,000 clones; roughly 85% are singletons. All donors were Caucasian adults living in Nashville, Tennessee. Points on this clone: Its target is not known.

The sequence came from a middle-aged woman in good health. Some clones in this sample may be carry-over from other donors' samples. Sequencing was performed on PBMCs. The chain combines TRBV30 with TRBJ2-7; 11 bases agree with TRBD2. In DNA form, the CDR3 reads TGTGCCTGGACCCACGGGACTAGCGGCTCCTACGAGCAGTACTTC. Its protein is CAWTHGTSGSYEQYF.